These T cell receptor beta chains were read from a single sample in a study of blood T cell dynamics during melanoma immunotherapy. Clones were read by immunoSEQ multiplex PCR, and TCRdb kept only the in-frame ones, dropping some. The data hold more than 10,000 clones, with under 95% observed a single time. The material was effector memory CD8+ T cells from blood, obtained from a patient treated with checkpoint blockade. These receptors came from a human donor with melanoma. Both conserved end residues are part of each CDR3. Fields, in order: D gene, J gene, V gene, clone size, CDR3 protein, CDR3 DNA. D genes are given only for firm matches. Size tells how often a clone was seen (once, few, many) or the class of an expanded clone, and some rows leave it out.

d_call: TRBD1
j_call: TRBJ2-7
v_call: TRBV9
clone_size: once
cdr3_aa: CASSAGTGGYEQYF
cdr3_nt: TGTGCCAGCAGCGCCGGGACAGGGGGCTACGAGCAGTACTTC

d_call: TRBD2
j_call: TRBJ2-7
v_call: TRBV27
clone_size: few
cdr3_aa: CASSPRTSGEQYF
cdr3_nt: TGTGCCAGCAGTCCGAGGACTAGCGGCGAGCAGTACTTC

d_call: TRBD1
j_call: TRBJ1-6
v_call: TRBV10-3
clone_size: -
cdr3_aa: CAISERGDSSYNSPLHF
cdr3_nt: TGTGCCATCAGTGAGAGGGGGGACAGCTCCTATAATTCACCCCTCCACTTT

d_call: TRBD1
j_call: TRBJ1-3
v_call: TRBV19
clone_size: -
cdr3_aa: CASSPGTGTGNTIYF
cdr3_nt: TGTGCCAGTAGTCCTGGGACAGGGACTGGAAACACCATATATTTT

d_call: TRBD1
j_call: TRBJ1-2
v_call: TRBV29-1
clone_size: -
cdr3_aa: CSVVDRDYGYTF
cdr3_nt: TGCAGCGTTGTCGACAGGGACTATGGCTACACCTTC

d_call: TRBD1
j_call: TRBJ2-1
v_call: TRBV28
clone_size: -
cdr3_aa: CASSPYPRTGSSYNEQFF
cdr3_nt: TGTGCCAGCAGTCCCTATCCACGGACAGGGAGCTCCTACAATGAGCAGTTCTTC

d_call: -
j_call: TRBJ1-1
v_call: TRBV27
clone_size: -
cdr3_aa: CASSLGGNTEAFF
cdr3_nt: TGTGCCAGCAGTTTAGGCGGGAACACTGAAGCTTTCTTT

d_call: TRBD2
j_call: TRBJ2-1
v_call: TRBV19
clone_size: -
cdr3_aa: CASSILAGGDNEQFF
cdr3_nt: TGTGCCAGTAGTATACTAGCGGGAGGGGACAATGAGCAGTTCTTC

d_call: -
j_call: TRBJ1-4
v_call: TRBV9
clone_size: -
cdr3_aa: CASSGLTDNEKLFF
cdr3_nt: TGTGCCAGCAGCGGGTTGACAGATAATGAAAAACTGTTTTTT

d_call: -
j_call: TRBJ1-2
v_call: TRBV5-4
clone_size: -
cdr3_aa: CASSILGGTSNYGYTF
cdr3_nt: TGTGCCAGCAGCATCCTGGGGGGGACTTCTAACTATGGCTACACCTTC

d_call: TRBD1
j_call: TRBJ1-1
v_call: TRBV9
clone_size: -
cdr3_aa: CASSVGQGGAGTEAFF
cdr3_nt: TGTGCCAGCAGCGTCGGACAGGGCGGTGCGGGAACTGAAGCTTTCTTT

d_call: TRBD2
j_call: TRBJ2-7
v_call: TRBV27
clone_size: -
cdr3_aa: CASSSGTSGIQQYF
cdr3_nt: TGTGCCAGCAGCTCCGGGACTAGCGGGATTCAGCAGTACTTC